This entry describes one T cell receptor beta chain. This sample is part of a study of blood T cell repertoires in COVID-19. Study background: Both acute and convalescent COVID-19 samples were obtained from the United States, Italy and Spain. Nucleic acid was either cDNA or gDNA, and it came from T cells, B-cell-depleted T cells, or PBMCs.

Original handling: Amplifying reference gene primers gave estimates of nucleated cell counts. TCRdb keeps only in-frame clones here, not all; method: immunoSEQ multiplex PCR. That table gives V, J and clone size, and the DNA gave D and trimming. The sample holds 400,000 or so clones; about 88% are singletons and the top ten take roughly 1.4%. The germline V gene has CDR1 SGHTA and CDR2 FQGTGA. This CDR3 is built from 16 residues. J lost 0 bases, V lost 5 bases, and 8 bases had no gene match. This sequence originates from a woman aged 40 to 50 with COVID-19, enrolled during active disease. Sequenced input: peripheral blood. V gene TRBV7-3 combines with J gene TRBJ2-3; TRBD2 agrees at 7 bases. The CDR3 loop is CASSPIGGGSTDTQYF. The CDR3 DNA reads as TGTGCCAGCAGCCCAATAGGCGGGGGTAGCACAGATACGCAGTATTTT. Supplemented by reference TRBV7-3 and TRBJ2-3, the full variable domain reads GAGVSQTPSNKVTEKGKYVELRCDPISGHTALYWYRQSLGQGPEFLIYFQGTGAADDSGLPNDRFFAVRPEGSVSTLKIQRTERGDSAVYLCASSPIGGGSTDTQYFGPGTRLTVL.